This T cell receptor (beta chain) was obtained from a study of identical twins. Study-level results: Cross-sectional statistics underpinned the conclusions; the same donors were not followed. While abundant cord blood beta clonotypes carried fewer insertions, memory repertoires showed no such pattern.

This clonotype has at least ten counts. The target antigen is unknown. After template switching added a universal primer site, the resulting cDNA carried unique molecular identifiers. TCRdb ran MiXCR on the 5' RACE reads and lists one entry per CDR3 protein. Seen here are 400,000 to 500,000 distinct CDR3 sequences, over 11% observed once, and the top ten hold approximately 0.98%. Trimming shortened V by 10 bases and J by 0 bases, and 12 bases separated the two germline ends. The CDR3 runs 14 residues. Per the germline V gene, CDR1 is MNHNS and CDR2 is SASEGT. The sample was also linked to a second study, of yellow fever vaccine responses in identical twins.

The source material was CD4+ T cells sorted from blood. The V and J genes are TRBV6-1 and TRBJ1-4, with D hard to call. This sequence was found in a woman younger than 30 in good health. This chain's CDR3 is CATRGSATNEKLFF. CDR3 nucleotides: TGTGCCACCCGCGGCTCAGCAACTAATGAAAAACTGTTTTTT.